These T cell receptor beta chains were read from a single sample in a study of blood T cell repertoires in COVID-19. Repertoires were generated with immunoSEQ multiplex PCR, while TCRdb's copy carries only in-frame clones and drops some. The sample contains about 270,000 clones, around nine tenths of which appear only once. Sequencing used PBMCs or T cells enriched from blood (not recorded which). These receptors all come from a woman aged 18-29 years who had recovered from COVID-19. Each CDR3 is given with its conserved first and last residue. Each record gives: V gene, clone size, D gene, J gene, CDR3 DNA, CDR3 protein. A D gene is named only where the DNA matches it firmly. A clone size is listed for some rows: how often the clone was seen (once, few, many), or a class if it is expanded.

>TRBV6-6|-|-|TRBJ2-1
TGTGCCAGCAGCCGATCCGGGACACGACTTTACAATGAGCAGTTCTTC
CASSRSGTRLYNEQFF
>TRBV28|-|TRBD2|TRBJ2-1
TGTGCCAGCAGTATTCCCCGGGGGGACTTCTCCTACAATGAGCAGTTCTTC
CASSIPRGDFSYNEQFF
>TRBV15|few|-|TRBJ2-1
TGTGCCACCACCCAGGTAACGTCCTACAATGAGCAGTTCTTC
CATTQVTSYNEQFF
>TRBV29-1|-|TRBD1|TRBJ1-5
TGCAGCGTTGGACAGGGGGCAGGACAGCCCCAGCATTTT
CSVGQGAGQPQHF
>TRBV4-1|-|TRBD2|TRBJ2-3
TGCGCCAGCTCGGGGGGGAGCACAGATACGCAGTATTTT
CASSGGSTDTQYF
>TRBV5-4|once|-|TRBJ2-5
TGTGCCAGCAGCTTGGCGAACAGAGAAGAGACCCAGTACTTC
CASSLANREETQYF
>TRBV4-3|-|TRBD1|TRBJ2-2
TGCGCCAGCAGCCAAGAAGGGACAGGGGGAACCGGGGAGCTGTTTTTT
CASSQEGTGGTGELFF
>TRBV18|-|TRBD1|TRBJ1-1
TGTGCCAGCTCACCACAGGGGGCGACTGAAGCTTTCTTT
CASSPQGATEAFF
>TRBV27|-|TRBD1|TRBJ2-3
TGTGCCAGCAGTGTGGGACAGGGCACAGATACGCAGTATTTT
CASSVGQGTDTQYF
>TRBV7-2|-|-|TRBJ2-3
TGTGCCAGCAGCTTAGAGGCGGACAACACAGATACGCAGTATTTT
CASSLEADNTDTQYF
>TRBV9|once|TRBD2|TRBJ2-5
TGTGCCAGCAGCGGATGGACTAGCGGGGGGGTAAAAGAGACCCAGTACTTC
CASSGWTSGGVKETQYF
>TRBV7-8|-|TRBD2|TRBJ2-1
TGTGCCAGCAGCGAGAGACTAGCGGGAAACAATGAGCAGTTCTTC
CASSERLAGNNEQFF
>TRBV19|-|TRBD1|TRBJ1-1
TGTGCCAGTAGTATAGCAGGGGGCGCATACACTGAAGCTTTCTTT
CASSIAGGAYTEAFF
>TRBV4-1|few|-|TRBJ1-5
TGCGCCAGCAGCCAAACTCCAGGGCAGCCCCAGCATTTT
CASSQTPGQPQHF
>TRBV5-1|once|-|TRBJ1-1
TGCGCCAGCAGCCCCATTGGGGGGACGTTGAACACTGAAGCTTTCTTT
CASSPIGGTLNTEAFF
>TRBV5-5|-|-|TRBJ1-5
TGTGCCAGCAGCTTGGAGGGGAGGGATCAGCCCCAGCATTTT
CASSLEGRDQPQHF
>TRBV15|-|TRBD2|TRBJ2-5
TGTGCCACCAGCAGAGATCTGGGGCTAGCGGGAACCCAAGAGACCCAGTACTTC
CATSRDLGLAGTQETQYF
>TRBV5-1|-|TRBD2|TRBJ2-1
TGCGCCAGCAGGGACGTCTGGACTAGCAAATACAATGAGCAGTTCTTC
CASRDVWTSKYNEQFF
>TRBV3-1/TRBV3-2|few|-|TRBJ2-7
TGTGCCAGCAGCCTCAGGGTTTCCTACGAGCAGTACTTC
CASSLRVSYEQYF
>TRBV28|-|-|TRBJ1-4
TGTGCCAGCAGCTCGACACTGGGAGATGAAAAACTGTTTTTT
CASSSTLGDEKLFF
>TRBV19|-|TRBD1|TRBJ2-5
TGTGCCAGTAGTATAGGACAGGGCGGAGAGACCCAGTACTTC
CASSIGQGGETQYF